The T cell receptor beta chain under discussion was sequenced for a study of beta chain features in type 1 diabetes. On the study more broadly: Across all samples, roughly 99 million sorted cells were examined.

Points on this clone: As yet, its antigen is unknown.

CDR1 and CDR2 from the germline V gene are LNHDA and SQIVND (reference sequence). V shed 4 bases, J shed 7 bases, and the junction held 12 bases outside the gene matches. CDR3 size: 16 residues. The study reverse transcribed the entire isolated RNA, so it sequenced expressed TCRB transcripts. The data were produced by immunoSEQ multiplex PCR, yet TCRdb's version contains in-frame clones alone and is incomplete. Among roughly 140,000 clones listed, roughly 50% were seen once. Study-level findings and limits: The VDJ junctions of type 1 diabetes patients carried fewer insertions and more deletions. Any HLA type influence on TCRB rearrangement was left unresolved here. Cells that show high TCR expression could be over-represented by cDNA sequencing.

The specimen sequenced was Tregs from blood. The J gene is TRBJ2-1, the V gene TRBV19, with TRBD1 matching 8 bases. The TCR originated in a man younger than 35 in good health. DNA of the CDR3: TGTGCCAGTAGTAGGATATTAGGACAGGGTTCGAATGAGCAGTTCTTC. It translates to CASSRILGQGSNEQFF.